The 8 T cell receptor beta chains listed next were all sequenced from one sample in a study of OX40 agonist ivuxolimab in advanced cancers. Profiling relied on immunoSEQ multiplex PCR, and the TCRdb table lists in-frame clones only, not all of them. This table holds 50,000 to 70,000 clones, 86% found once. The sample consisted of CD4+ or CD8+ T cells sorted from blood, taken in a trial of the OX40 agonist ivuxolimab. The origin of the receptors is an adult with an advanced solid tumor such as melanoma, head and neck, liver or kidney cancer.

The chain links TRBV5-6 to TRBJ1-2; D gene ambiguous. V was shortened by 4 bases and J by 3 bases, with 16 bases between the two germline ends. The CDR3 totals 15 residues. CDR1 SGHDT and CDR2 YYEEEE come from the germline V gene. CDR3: CASSPNRSPYYGYTF. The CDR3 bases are TGTGCCAGCAGCCCCAATCGGAGTCCCTACTATGGCTACACCTTC.

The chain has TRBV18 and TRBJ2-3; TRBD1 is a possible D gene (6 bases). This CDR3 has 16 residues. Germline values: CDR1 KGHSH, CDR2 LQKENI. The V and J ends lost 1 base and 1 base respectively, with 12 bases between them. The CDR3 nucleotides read TGTGCCAGCTCACCACTGGACAGAGCCCGCACAGATACGCAGTATTTT. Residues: CASSPLDRARTDTQYF.

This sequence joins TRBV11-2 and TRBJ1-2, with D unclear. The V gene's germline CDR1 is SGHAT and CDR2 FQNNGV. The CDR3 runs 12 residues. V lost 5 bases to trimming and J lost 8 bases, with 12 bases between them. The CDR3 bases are TGTGCCAGCAGCGGTGAAGCGAGGGGCTACACCTTC. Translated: CASSGEARGYTF.

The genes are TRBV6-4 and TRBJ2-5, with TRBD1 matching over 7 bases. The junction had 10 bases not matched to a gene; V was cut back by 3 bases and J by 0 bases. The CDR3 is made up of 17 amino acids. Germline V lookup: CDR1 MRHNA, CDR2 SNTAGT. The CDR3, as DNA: TGTGCCAGCAGTGATAATAGGGACAGACTTCACCAAGAGACCCAGTACTTC. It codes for CASSDNRDRLHQETQYF.

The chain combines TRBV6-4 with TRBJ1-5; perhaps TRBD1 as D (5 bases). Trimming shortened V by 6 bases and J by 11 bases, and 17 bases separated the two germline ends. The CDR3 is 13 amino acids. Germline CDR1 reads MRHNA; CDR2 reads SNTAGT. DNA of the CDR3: TGTGCCAGCAGCGAGACTGCCCGGGGGGCCCAGCATTTT. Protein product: CASSETARGAQHF.

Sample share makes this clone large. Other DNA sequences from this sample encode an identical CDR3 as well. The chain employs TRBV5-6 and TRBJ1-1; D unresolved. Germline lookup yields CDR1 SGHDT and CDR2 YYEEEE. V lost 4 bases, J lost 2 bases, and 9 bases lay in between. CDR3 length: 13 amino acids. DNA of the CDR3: TGTGCCAGCAGCCTCGCGGATAACACTGAAGCTTTCTTT. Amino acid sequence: CASSLADNTEAFF.

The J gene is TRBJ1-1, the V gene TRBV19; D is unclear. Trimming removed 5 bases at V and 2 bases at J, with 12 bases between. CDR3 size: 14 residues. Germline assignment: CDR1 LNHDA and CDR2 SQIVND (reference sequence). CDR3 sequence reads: CASSARAVNTEAFF. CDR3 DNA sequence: TGTGCCAGTAGTGCCCGGGCGGTCAACACTGAAGCTTTCTTT.

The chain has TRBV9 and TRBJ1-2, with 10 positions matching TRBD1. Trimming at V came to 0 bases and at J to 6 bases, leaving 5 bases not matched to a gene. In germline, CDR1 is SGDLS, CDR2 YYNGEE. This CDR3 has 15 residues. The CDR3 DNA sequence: TGTGCCAGCAGCGTAGGGACAGGGGGATTAAATGGCTACACCTTC. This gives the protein CASSVGTGGLNGYTF.